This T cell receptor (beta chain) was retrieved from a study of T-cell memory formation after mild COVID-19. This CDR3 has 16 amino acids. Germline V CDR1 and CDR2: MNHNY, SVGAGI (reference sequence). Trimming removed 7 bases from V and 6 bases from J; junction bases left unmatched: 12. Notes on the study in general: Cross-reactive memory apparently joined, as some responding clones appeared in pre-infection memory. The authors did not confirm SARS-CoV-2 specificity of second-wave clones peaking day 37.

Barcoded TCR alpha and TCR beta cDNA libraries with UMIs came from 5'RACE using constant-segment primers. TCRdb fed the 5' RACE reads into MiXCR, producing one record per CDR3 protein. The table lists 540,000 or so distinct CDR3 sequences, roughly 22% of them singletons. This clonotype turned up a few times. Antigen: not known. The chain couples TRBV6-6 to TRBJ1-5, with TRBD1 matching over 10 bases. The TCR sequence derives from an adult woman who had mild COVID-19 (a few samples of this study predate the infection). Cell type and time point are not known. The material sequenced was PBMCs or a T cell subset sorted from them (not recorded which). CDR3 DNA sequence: TGTGCCAGCAAGGACGGGACAGGGGTGTCGGGTCAGCCCCAGCATTTT. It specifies CASKDGTGVSGQPQHF.